One TCR beta chain is described in this entry. Its cognate antigen is unknown. The data derive from a study of shared clonotypes between healthy human individuals. General study findings and limits: A reduction in generation probabilities was seen for non-shared clonotypes relative to those shared by all four donors. Roughly 5% of naive CD4 clonotypes were common to a few donors.

The CDR3 covers 16 residues. Germline lookup yields CDR1 MNHNY and CDR2 SVGAGI (reference sequence). With 5 bases clipped from V and 1 base from J, the junction kept 8 bases outside the gene matches. The table came from immunoSEQ multiplex PCR; TCRdb's copy has only in-frame clones and leaves some out. This sample has around 2.5 million clones, with roughly 93% found just once. The sequencing input was naive CD4+ T cells from PBMCs. Subset noted: CD45RA+ positively selected. The sequence was collected from a man aged 18 to 29 in good health. Some clones in this sample may be carry-over from other donors' samples. This chain links TRBV6-6 with TRBJ2-3; 8 nucleotides match TRBD2. The CDR3 reads CASSPGRGAGTDTQYF. The CDR3 coding sequence is TGTGCCAGCAGTCCTGGGCGGGGGGCCGGCACAGATACGCAGTATTTT.